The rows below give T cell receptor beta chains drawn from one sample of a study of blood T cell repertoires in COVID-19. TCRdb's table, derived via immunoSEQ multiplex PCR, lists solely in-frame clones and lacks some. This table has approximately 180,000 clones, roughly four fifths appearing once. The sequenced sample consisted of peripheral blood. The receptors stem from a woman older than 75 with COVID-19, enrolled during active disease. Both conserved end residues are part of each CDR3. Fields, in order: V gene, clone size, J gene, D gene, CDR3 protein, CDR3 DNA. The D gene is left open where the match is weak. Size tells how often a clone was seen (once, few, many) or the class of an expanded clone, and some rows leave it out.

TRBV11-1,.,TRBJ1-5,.,CASSLGQNQPQHF,TGTGCCAGCAGCTTAGGACAGAATCAGCCCCAGCATTTT
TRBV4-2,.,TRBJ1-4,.,CASSQSSGEEKLFF,TGTGCCAGCAGCCAAAGTTCCGGGGAGGAAAAACTGTTTTTT
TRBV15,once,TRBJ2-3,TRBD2,CATSGLAGDNTQYF,TGTGCCACCTCAGGACTAGCGGGAGATAATACGCAGTATTTT
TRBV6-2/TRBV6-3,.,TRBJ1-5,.,CASSYSTAGPQHF,TGTGCCAGCAGTTACTCGACGGCAGGGCCCCAGCATTTT
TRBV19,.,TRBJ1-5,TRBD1,CASRMTGGVGSNQPQHF,TGTGCCAGTAGGATGACAGGGGGCGTGGGCAGCAATCAGCCCCAGCATTTT
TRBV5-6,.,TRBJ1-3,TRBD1,CASRGTGVRGNTIYF,TGTGCCAGCAGAGGGACAGGGGTGAGAGGAAACACCATATATTTT
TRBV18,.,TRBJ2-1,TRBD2,CASSPRRLAGGISYNEQFF,TGTGCCAGCTCACCACGTAGACTAGCGGGGGGAATATCCTACAATGAGCAGTTCTTC
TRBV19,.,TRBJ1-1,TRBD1,CASSWDRVTEAFF,TGTGCCAGTAGTTGGGACAGGGTGACTGAAGCTTTCTTT
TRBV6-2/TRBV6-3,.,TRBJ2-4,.,CASSYPGREATKNIQYF,TGTGCCAGCAGTTACCCCGGCAGGGAGGCCACCAAAAACATTCAGTACTTC
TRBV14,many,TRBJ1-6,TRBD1,CASSQGRGPYNSPLHF,TGTGCCAGCAGCCAGGGCAGGGGGCCATATAATTCACCCCTCCACTTT
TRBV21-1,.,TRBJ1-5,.,CASSKRVNGNQPQHF,TGTGCCAGCAGCAAACGGGTAAATGGCAATCAGCCCCAGCATTTT
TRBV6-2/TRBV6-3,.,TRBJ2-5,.,CASSYAGSETQYF,TGTGCCAGCAGTTACGCGGGGAGCGAGACCCAGTACTTC
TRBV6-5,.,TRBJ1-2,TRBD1,CASSSATTGYEGYTF,TGTGCCAGCAGTTCCGCCACGACAGGGTACGAGGGCTACACCTTC
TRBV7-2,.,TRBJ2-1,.,CASSLESRGKQFF,TGTGCCAGCAGCTTAGAAAGTCGAGGTAAGCAGTTCTTC
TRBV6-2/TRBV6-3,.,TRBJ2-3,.,CASSYFADTQYF,TGTGCCAGCAGTTACTTCGCAGATACGCAGTATTTT
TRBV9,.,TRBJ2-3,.,CASSVAGGPDTQYF,TGTGCCAGCAGCGTAGCAGGGGGGCCAGATACGCAGTATTTT
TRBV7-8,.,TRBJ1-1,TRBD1,CASSRTGGSLNTEAFF,TGTGCCAGCAGCAGGACAGGGGGCTCCCTCAACACTGAAGCTTTCTTT
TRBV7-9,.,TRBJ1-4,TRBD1,CASSAGTGNEKLFF,TGTGCCAGCAGCGCCGGGACAGGGAACGAAAAACTGTTTTTT